This T cell receptor (beta chain) came from a study of cytomegalovirus exposure and HLA in healthy donors. Background on the study: The platform used for the approximately 130 validation repertoires matched that of the 600 to 800 first-cohort repertoires, a later analysis reported.

Germline values: CDR1 MDHEN, CDR2 SYDVKM. The CDR3 length is 11 residues. V lost 6 bases, J lost 5 bases, and 7 bases lay in between. Comments on this clone: What it binds is not known.

The study, taken as a whole, reports: In vitro checks showed that a few CMV-associated chains really do target CMV antigens. Using the classifier, cytomegalovirus status was reportedly diagnosed with high specificity and sensitivity. The listing of fewer than 200 TCR beta chains classed them as cytomegalovirus-associated.

The table came from immunoSEQ multiplex PCR; TCRdb's copy has only in-frame clones and leaves some out. This sample has hundreds of thousands of clones; around nine tenths occur once, and the top ten carry 2.6%. The receptor's source is a man aged 18 to 30 in good health and CMV-seronegative. This chain joins TRBV28 and TRBJ2-5; D remains unclear. Sequenced input: PBMCs. CDR3 protein: CASRVRETQYF. DNA for the CDR3: TGTGCCAGCAGGGTCAGGGAGACCCAGTACTTC. Variable domain in full (rest from reference TRBV28 and TRBJ2-5): DVKVTQSSRYLVKRTGEKVFLECVQDMDHENMFWYRQDPGLGLRLIYFSYDVKMKEKGDIPEGYSVSREKKERFSLILESASTNQTSMYLCASRVRETQYFGPGTRLLVL.